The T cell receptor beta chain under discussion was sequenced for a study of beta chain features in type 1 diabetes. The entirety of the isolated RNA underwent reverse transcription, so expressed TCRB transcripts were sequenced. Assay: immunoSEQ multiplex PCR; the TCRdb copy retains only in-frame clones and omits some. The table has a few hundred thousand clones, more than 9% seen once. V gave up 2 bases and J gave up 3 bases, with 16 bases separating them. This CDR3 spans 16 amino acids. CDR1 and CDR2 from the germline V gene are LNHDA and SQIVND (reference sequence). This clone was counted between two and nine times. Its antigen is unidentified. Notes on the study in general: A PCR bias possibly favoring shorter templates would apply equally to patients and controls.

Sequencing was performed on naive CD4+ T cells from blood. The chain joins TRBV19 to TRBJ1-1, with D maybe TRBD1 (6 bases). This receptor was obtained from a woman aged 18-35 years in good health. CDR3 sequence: CASSIPTGVGYTEAFF. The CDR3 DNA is TGTGCCAGTAGTATACCGACAGGCGTGGGGTACACTGAAGCTTTCTTT.